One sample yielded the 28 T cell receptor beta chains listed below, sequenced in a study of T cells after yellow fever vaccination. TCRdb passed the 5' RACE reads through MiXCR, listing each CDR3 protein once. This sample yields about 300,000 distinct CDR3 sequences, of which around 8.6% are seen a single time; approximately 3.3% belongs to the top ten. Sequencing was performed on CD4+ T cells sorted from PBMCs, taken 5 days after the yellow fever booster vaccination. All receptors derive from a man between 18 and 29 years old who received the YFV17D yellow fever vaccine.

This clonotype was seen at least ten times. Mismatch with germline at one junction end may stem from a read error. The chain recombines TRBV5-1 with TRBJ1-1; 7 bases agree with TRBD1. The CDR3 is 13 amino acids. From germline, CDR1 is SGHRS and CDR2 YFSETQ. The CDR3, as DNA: TGTGCCAGCAGTTCTCAGGGGGGCACTGAAGCTTTCTTT. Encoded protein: CASSSQGGTEAFF.

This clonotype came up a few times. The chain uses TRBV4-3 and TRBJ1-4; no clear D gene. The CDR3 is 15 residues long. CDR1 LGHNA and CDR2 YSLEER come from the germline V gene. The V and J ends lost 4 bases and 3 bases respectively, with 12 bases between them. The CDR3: CASSLGPAANEKLFF. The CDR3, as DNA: TGCGCCAGCAGCCTAGGACCTGCGGCTAATGAAAAACTGTTTTTT.

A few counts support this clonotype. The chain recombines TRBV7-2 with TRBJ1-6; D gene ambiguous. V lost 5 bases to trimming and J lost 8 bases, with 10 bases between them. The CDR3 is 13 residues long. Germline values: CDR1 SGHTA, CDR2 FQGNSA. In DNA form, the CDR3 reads TGTGCCAGCAGCCCTTACAGAGATTCACCCCTCCACTTT. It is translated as CASSPYRDSPLHF.

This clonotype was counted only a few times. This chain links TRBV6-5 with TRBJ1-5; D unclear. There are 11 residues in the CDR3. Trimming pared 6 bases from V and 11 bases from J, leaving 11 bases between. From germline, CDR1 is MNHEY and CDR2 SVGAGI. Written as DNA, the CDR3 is TGTGCCAGCAGAGACCGTGGTACCCAGCATTTT. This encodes CASRDRGTQHF.

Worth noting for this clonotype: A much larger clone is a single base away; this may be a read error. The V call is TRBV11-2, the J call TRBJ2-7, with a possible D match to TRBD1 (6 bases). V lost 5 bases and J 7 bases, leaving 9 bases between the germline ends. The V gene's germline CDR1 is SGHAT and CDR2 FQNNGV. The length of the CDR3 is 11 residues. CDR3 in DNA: TGTGCCAGCAGCCAGGGGACAGAGCAGTACTTC. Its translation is CASSQGTEQYF.

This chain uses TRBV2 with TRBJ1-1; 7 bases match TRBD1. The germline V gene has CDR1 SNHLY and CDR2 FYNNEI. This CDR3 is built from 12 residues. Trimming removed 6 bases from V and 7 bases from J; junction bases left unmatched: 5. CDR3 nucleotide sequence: TGTGCCAGCAGCAGATGGACAGGTGAAGCTTTCTTT. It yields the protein CASSRWTGEAFF.

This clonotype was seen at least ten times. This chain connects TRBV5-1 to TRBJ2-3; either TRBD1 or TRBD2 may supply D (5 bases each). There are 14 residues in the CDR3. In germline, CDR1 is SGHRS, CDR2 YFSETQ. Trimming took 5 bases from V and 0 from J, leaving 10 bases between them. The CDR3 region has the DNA TGCGCCAGCAGACCCGGGACCAGCACAGATACGCAGTATTTT. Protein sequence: CASRPGTSTDTQYF.

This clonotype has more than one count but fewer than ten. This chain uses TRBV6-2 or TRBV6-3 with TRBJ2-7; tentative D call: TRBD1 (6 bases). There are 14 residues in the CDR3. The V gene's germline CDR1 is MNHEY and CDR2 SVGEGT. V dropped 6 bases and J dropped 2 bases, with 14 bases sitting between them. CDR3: CASSQGRSTYEQYV. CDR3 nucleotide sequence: TGTGCCAGCAGCCAGGGGAGAAGTACCTACGAGCAGTACGTC.

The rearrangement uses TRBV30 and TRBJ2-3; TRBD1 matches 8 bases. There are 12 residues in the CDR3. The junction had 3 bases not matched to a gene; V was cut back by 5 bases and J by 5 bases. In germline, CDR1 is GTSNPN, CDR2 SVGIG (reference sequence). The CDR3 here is CAWGQGVDTQYF. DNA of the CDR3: TGTGCCTGGGGACAGGGTGTAGATACGCAGTATTTT.

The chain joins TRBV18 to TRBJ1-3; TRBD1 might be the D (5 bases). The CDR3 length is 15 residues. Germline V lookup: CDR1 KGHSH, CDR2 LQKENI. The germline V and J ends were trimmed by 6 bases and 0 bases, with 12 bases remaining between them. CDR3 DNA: TGTGCCAGCTCCGGGGCTCACAACTCTGGAAACACCATATATTTT. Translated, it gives CASSGAHNSGNTIYF.

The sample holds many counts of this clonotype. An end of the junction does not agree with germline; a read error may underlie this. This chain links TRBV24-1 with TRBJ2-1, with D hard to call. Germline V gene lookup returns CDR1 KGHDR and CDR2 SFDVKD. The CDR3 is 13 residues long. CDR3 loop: CATSDFGYNEQFF. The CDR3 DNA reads TGTGCCACCAGCGATTTCGGGTACAATGAGCAGTTCTTC.

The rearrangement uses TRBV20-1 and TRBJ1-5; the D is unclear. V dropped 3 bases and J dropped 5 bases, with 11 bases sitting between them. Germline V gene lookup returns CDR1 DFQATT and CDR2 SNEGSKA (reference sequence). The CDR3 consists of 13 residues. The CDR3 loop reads CSASVRTDQPQHF. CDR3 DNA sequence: TGCAGTGCTAGTGTCCGAACTGATCAGCCCCAGCATTTT.

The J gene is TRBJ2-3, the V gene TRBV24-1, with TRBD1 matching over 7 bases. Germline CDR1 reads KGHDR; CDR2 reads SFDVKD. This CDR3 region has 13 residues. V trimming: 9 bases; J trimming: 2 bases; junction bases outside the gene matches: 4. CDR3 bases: TGTGCCACCGGGGACAGCTTCACAGATACGCAGTATTTT. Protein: CATGDSFTDTQYF.

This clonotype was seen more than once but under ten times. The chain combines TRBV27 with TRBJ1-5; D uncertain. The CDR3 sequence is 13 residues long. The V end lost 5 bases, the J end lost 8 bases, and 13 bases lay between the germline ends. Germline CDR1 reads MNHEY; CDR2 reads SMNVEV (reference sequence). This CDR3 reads CASSRLQWEPQHF. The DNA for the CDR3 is TGTGCCAGCAGTCGACTCCAGTGGGAGCCCCAGCATTTT.

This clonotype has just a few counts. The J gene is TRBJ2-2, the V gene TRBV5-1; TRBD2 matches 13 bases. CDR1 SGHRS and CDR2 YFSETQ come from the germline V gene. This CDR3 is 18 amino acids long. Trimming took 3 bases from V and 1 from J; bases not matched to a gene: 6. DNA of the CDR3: TGCGCCAGCAGCTGGTGGACTAGCGGGGGCCGGAACACCGGGGAGCTGTTTTTT. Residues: CASSWWTSGGRNTGELFF.

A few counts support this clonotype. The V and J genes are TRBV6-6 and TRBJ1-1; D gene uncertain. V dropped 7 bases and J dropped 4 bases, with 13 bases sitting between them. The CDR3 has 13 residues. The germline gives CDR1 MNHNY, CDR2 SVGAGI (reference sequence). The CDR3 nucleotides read TGTGCCAGCACCTCGCTTAGCGCCACTGAAGCTTTCTTT. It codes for CASTSLSATEAFF.

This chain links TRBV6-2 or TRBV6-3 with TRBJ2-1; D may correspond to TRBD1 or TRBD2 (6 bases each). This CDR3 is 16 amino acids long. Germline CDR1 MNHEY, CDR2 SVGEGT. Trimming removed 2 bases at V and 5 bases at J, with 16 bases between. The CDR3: CASSYRWRGRDNEQFF. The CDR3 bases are TGTGCCAGCAGTTACCGATGGAGGGGGAGAGACAATGAGCAGTTCTTC.

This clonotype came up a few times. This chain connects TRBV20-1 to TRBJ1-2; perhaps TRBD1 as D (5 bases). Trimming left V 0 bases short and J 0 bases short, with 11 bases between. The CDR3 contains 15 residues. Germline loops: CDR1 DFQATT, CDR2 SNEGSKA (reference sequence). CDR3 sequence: CSARESGASNYGYTF. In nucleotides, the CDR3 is TGCAGTGCTAGAGAGTCCGGGGCCTCTAACTATGGCTACACCTTC.

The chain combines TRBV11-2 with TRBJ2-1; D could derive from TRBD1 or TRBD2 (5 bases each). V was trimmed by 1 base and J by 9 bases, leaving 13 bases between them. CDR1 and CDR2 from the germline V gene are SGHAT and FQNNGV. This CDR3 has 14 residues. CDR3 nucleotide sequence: TGTGCCAGCAGCTTAGGAGGGGAACGGGGTGAGCAGTTCTTC. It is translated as CASSLGGERGEQFF. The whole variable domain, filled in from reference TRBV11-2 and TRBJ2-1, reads EAGVAQSPRYKIIEKRQSVAFWCNPISGHATLYWYQQILGQGPKLLIQFQNNGVVDDSQLPKDRFSAERLKGVDSTLKIQPAKLEDSAVYLCASSLGGERGEQFFGPGTRLTVL.

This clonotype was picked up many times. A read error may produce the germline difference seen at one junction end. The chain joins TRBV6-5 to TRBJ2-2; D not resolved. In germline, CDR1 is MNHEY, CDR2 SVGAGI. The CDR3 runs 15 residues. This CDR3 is CARSYSIGITGELFF. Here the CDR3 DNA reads TGTGCCAGAAGTTACTCGATCGGAATAACCGGGGAGCTGTTTTTT.

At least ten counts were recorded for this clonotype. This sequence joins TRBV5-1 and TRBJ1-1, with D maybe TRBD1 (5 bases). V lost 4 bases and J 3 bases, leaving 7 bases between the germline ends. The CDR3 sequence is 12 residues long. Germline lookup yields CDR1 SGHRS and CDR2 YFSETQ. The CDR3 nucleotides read TGCGCCAGCAGCGTGGGGGACACTGAAGCTTTCTTT. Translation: CASSVGDTEAFF.

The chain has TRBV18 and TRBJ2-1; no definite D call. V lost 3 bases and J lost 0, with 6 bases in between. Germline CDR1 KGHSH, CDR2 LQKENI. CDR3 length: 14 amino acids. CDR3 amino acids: CASSPTDSYNEQFF. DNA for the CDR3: TGTGCCAGCTCACCGACTGACTCCTACAATGAGCAGTTCTTC.

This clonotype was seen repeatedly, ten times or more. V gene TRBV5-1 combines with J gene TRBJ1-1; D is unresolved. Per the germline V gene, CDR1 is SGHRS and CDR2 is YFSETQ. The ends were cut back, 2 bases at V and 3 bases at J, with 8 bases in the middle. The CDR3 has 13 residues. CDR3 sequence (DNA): TGCGCCAGCAGCTTCGGTGGATACACTGAAGCTTTCTTT. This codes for CASSFGGYTEAFF.

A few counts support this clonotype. This CDR3 is CASSLKGRAFF. In nucleotides, the CDR3 is TGTGCCAGCTCACTCAAAGGTCGGGCTTTCTTT. The chain uses TRBV18 and TRBJ1-1; no reliable D call. CDR3 length equals 11 residues. Deletions cut 4 bases from V and 11 bases from J, with 11 bases between. The germline CDR1 and CDR2 sequences are KGHSH and LQKENI. Using reference TRBV18 and TRBJ1-1 for the parts outside the CDR3, the full variable domain is NAGVMQNPRHLVRRRGQEARLRCSPMKGHSHVYWYRQLPEEGLKFMVYLQKENIIDESGMPKERFSAEFPKEGPSILRIQQVVRGDSAAYFCASSLKGRAFFGQGTRLTVV.

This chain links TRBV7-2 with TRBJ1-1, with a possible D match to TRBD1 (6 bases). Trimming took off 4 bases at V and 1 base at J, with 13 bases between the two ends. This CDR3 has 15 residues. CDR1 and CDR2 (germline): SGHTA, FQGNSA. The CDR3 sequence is CASSYLGGANTEAFF. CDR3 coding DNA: TGTGCCAGCAGCTACCTCGGGGGCGCGAACACTGAAGCTTTCTTT.

Here the CDR3 DNA reads TGTGCCATCAGTCCAGGACTAGCGGGGGCCGCAGACAATGAGCAGTTCTTC. This translates into CAISPGLAGAADNEQFF. The genes are TRBV10-3 and TRBJ2-1, with 13 bases lining up with TRBD2. This CDR3 contains 17 residues. V gave up 5 bases and J gave up 5 bases; unmatched junction bases: 9. Germline V gene lookup returns CDR1 ENHRY and CDR2 SYGVKD.

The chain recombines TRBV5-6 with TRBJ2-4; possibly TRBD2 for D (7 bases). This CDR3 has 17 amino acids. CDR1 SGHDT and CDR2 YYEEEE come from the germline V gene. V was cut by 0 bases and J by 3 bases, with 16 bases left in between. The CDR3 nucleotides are TGTGCCAGCAGCTTGGAGTCGGGGGGCAGGGGCAAAAACATTCAGTACTTC. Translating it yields CASSLESGGRGKNIQYF.

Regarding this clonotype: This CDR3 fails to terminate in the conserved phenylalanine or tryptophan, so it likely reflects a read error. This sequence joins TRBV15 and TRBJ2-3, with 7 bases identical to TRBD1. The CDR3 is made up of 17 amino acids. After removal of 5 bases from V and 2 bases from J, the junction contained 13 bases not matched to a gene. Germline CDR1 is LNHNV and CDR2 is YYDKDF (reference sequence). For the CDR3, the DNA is TGTGCCACCAGCGGGCCCCGGGACAGAATATTCACAGATACGCAGTATCTT. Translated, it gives CATSGPRDRIFTDTQYL.